This TCR beta chain originates from a study of cytomegalovirus exposure and HLA in healthy donors (dated by TCRdb to 2015 to 2018). A note on the overall study: In an earlier analysis of some 550 of the donors, 276 Gb of sequence data and 100 million or so unique TCR beta sequences from 150 million to 200 million T cells were reported. Donor age, sex, ethnicity and CMV serostatus were compiled together with the repertoire data. About 320 gigabases of sequencing data and approximately 93 million unique TCR sequences were included in an early release covering around 600 HLA-typed donors. The study aimed to test whether signatures of past pathogen exposure could be identified by cataloging public T cell receptors. In addition to the first cohort of 666 subjects, a separate validation cohort of 130 or so different subjects was used. To predict cytomegalovirus infection status, the study combined high-throughput TCR immunosequencing, statistical association of individual TCRs with disease status, and machine learning. Typing coverage varied by locus: roughly 620-640 donors for A, B, C, DRB1 and DQB1; approximately 500 for DQA1; more than 600 for DPA1; some 470 for DPB1. HLA typing covered class I and class II loci at four-digit resolution. Across approximately 420 genotyped donors of the cohort, an average of about 240,000 unique TCR beta nucleotide sequences per donor were sequenced, and approximately 17% of those sequences were non-productive. In a later analysis, previously published TCR beta repertoires from roughly 710 donors were re-analyzed and high-resolution HLA genotyping was added so that TCR occurrence patterns could be studied. Among the roughly 380 genotyped donors, around 81% belonged to the genetic ancestry cluster associated with self-reported Caucasian donors. The T cell repertoires of under 700 subjects were profiled by immunosequencing and related to cytomegalovirus serostatus. In the later analysis, no new phenotypic data were used to find candidate immune exposures; instead, reliance was placed on TCR beta sequences and their occurrence across donors. A few DR-DQ haplotypes were treated as single units for association and clustering because of strong linkage in the cohort. Genome-wide SNP genotypes for about three fifths of the 666 donors were used in a later genetic analysis, which treated that subset as a discovery cohort. All discovery cohort repertoires had been generated on a single sequencing platform. An earlier analysis of a few hundred of the donors applied high-throughput TCR beta sequencing to assess whether each TCR beta V gene segment acted as functional or pseudogenic. Study-level results and caveats: HLA typing was unavailable for some donors at each locus, so association tests used only the typed subset. Roughly 17 rarely observed V segments, including chromosome 9 orphons, were excluded from the earlier analysis of about 600 of the donors because counts were too low. Sequencing depth was assumed to be roughly uniform across donors in the presence/absence analyses, though that assumption may not hold. A later analysis found that TCR association rates varied across HLA loci, with DRB1 alleles showing the most associated TCRs and HLA-C alleles the fewest. Some IMGT-functional V segments, including TRBV6-2 and TRBV6-3, could not be distinguished by the 87-base-pair reads and were therefore excluded. Strong co-occurrence of HLA alleles, especially DR and DQ, made assigning TCR associations to individual alleles difficult. A later analysis found that HLA-associated TCR beta chains were more clonally expanded and had lower generation probabilities than equally common non-associated chains. Cytomegalovirus status was reported to be diagnosed by the classifier with high specificity and sensitivity in both the original and validation cohorts. Linkage disequilibrium might explain the correlated functional status among segregating V segments, but an unknown experimental factor could not be ruled out. Most TCR sequences were seen in very few donors, while some public TCRs were found in many individuals. This cohort had only TCR beta chains sequenced, and the lack of alpha or paired-chain data limited which features could be detected. A later genetic analysis associated a missense DCLRE1C variant with V-gene and J-gene trimming of TCR beta chains, and an independent cohort replicated the association. CMV serostatus was the only immune exposure information available for the cohort. Specific HLA alleles were associated with over 15,000 TCR beta sequences at a false discovery rate of 0.05 in a later analysis. According to the authors, the approach could potentially be generalized to other disease states and immunological phenotypes. A later genetic analysis reported fewer N-insertions in productive TCRs among donors in an Asian-associated ancestry cluster than the roughly 700-donor mean. A total of fewer than 200 TCR beta chains were listed by the study as associated with cytomegalovirus. In vitro tests confirmed that a few of the cytomegalovirus-associated TCR beta chains recognize cytomegalovirus antigens. The sequencing pipeline was judged likely to have produced a cluster of highly shared sequence variants as a technical artifact. An earlier analysis of some 590 of the donors showed that most TCR beta V segments appeared in productive rearrangements either about 90% or about 30% of the time, which broadly matched IMGT annotations. A further reported finding was that TCR beta sequences accurately predicted the HLA-A and HLA-B alleles for most subjects in the first cohort. Several of the top co-occurrence clusters appeared to be linked to parvovirus B19, influenza, CMV and Epstein-Barr virus, according to a later analysis. In a later analysis, most CMV-associated TCR beta chains were found to appear HLA-restricted, with HLA associations seemingly driven largely by CMV exposure.

The CDR1 and CDR2 encoded by the germline V gene (reference sequence) are LNHNV and YYDKDF. The CDR3 measures 16 amino acids from cysteine to phenylalanine. Only the CDR3 DNA stays, 48 bases, in frame from base 1. V was cut back by 0 bases and J by 6 bases, leaving a gap of 17 bases between them. The cohort comprised 550 to 700 healthy bone marrow donors. Cohort members were all nominally healthy when sampled, although unrecorded immune exposures were likely present. The donor tested CMV seropositive and was one of the 289 seropositive cohort members. A peripheral blood sample was collected from each donor, and TCR beta sequencing was performed on peripheral blood mononuclear cells. The Qiagen DNeasy Blood Extraction Kit was used to extract genomic DNA from the blood cell samples. A word on this clone: It has no known antigen specificity. No base-level quality is on record; no much larger clone is a single base apart.

The library was obtained by the immunoSEQ multiplex PCR assay. A mixture of 60 forward primers for TCR Vbeta segments and 13 reverse primers for TCR Jbeta segments was used in the multiplex PCR. Amplification of the CDR3 region of rearranged TCR beta genes was performed with a multiplex PCR assay on genomic DNA. The Illumina HiSeq System was used to sequence the amplified TCR beta libraries as 87-base-pair reads. As for the original processing: A later analysis tallied approximately 87 million unique TCR beta chains across the 666 repertoires, and approximately 12 million of those chains were shared by two or more donors. To remove PCR and sequencing errors, raw reads were error-corrected and collapsed into unique sequences using a nearest-neighbor algorithm that merged closely related sequences. CDR3 sequences were aligned to IMGT reference sequences to assign V, D and J gene segments. For a sequence to be retained, a match of at least six nucleotides to both a V gene segment and a J gene segment was required. Rearrangements were classified as productive when the CDR3 lacked stop codons and remained in frame with V and J, and all other rearrangements were classified as non-productive. Following IMGT convention, CDR3 was defined as the stretch from the second conserved V-encoded cysteine to the conserved J-encoded phenylalanine. Sequences without an unambiguous match to a single V gene segment were excluded from the earlier analysis of almost 600 of the donors. An earlier analysis of 587 of the donors classified V segments as functional when productive rearrangements were above 56.7% and as segregating when the standard deviation between donors was above 5%. A statistical classification framework was built for diagnosing cytomegalovirus status from the catalog of TCR beta chain sequences. V and J gene assignment, in a later analysis, came from comparing TCR nucleotide sequences with IMGT/GENE-DB human TR gene sequences. In a later analysis, CDR3 sequences and most-parsimonious VDJ recombination scenarios were assigned using the TCRdist pipeline. In a later analysis, each TCR beta chain was defined by its CDR3 amino acid sequence together with its V-gene family, and reads without a unique V-gene family were excluded. As a way to deal with suspected cross-contamination and a sequencing artifact, a later analysis dropped 500 to 700 nucleotide sequences that were highly shared and had low generation probability. A later analysis calculated a clonal expansion index for each public chain from normalized within-repertoire ranks of inferred template counts. Generation probabilities in a later analysis came from a VDJ recombination model fitted to out-of-frame rearrangements, and those results were checked against IGoR. A later analysis scored TCR-TCR, TCR-HLA and TCR-CMV co-occurrence with hypergeometric tests, applying a repertoire-size bias correction to TCR pairs. A later analysis estimated false discovery rates by permuting HLA or CMV assignments 20 times. In a later analysis, co-occurring TCRs were grouped using DBSCAN, and TCRdist sequence similarity was added for clustering within HLA-allele-positive subsets. Repertoires with fewer than 30,000 or more than 120,000 public chains, plus five repertoires with anomalous nucleotide sharing, were excluded from co-occurrence clustering. TCRdb took this table from immuneACCESS and kept in-frame rearrangements with V and J called. Such tables lack part of the clones; where checked against another copy, unresolved V genes explain under half of the gap, and the rest is unexplained. V, J and clone size are those of that table, while D and trimming were read from the DNA. The sample profile shows fewer than 200,000 clones; around 75% of them were found once. The ten largest make up under 3% of the sample.

This clonotype was sampled from a woman in her forties or fifties in good health and CMV-seropositive. The chain uses TRBV15 and TRBJ1-1; the D region possibly corresponds to TRBD1 (5 bases align). The sample taken for sequencing was PBMCs. The DNA sequence is given as TGTGCCACCAGCAGAGACCCCGGTCGGGGGTTCCCTGAAGCTTTCTTT. The resulting protein is CATSRDPGRGFPEAFF.